A selection of T cell receptor beta chains follows, all from one sample in a study of T cell responses to AZD1222 COVID-19 vaccine. Libraries were prepared by immunoSEQ multiplex PCR; TCRdb keeps only in-frame clonotypes and omits some of them. The data contain 25,000 to 35,000 clones, 93% of them singletons. Source: peripheral blood, taken on day 0 of AZD1222 vaccination. Receptors originate from an adult in good health. CDR3s include the opening cysteine and the closing phenylalanine or tryptophan. Fields, in order: D gene, V gene, J gene, clone size, CDR3 protein, CDR3 DNA. The D gene is left open where the match is weak. Clone size is given for some rows only: seen once, a few or many times, or a class if the clone is expanded.

D gene: NA
V gene: TRBV3-1/TRBV3-2
J gene: TRBJ1-6
clone size: NA
CDR3 protein: CASSQGGTYNSPLHF
CDR3 DNA: TGTGCCAGCAGCCAAGGGGGGACCTATAATTCACCCCTCCACTTT

D gene: NA
V gene: TRBV3-1/TRBV3-2
J gene: TRBJ1-1
clone size: NA
CDR3 protein: CASSQDPVGTEAFF
CDR3 DNA: TGTGCCAGCAGCCAAGATCCGGTGGGCACTGAAGCTTTCTTT

D gene: NA
V gene: TRBV25-1
J gene: TRBJ2-5
clone size: NA
CDR3 protein: CASSDTQGAQETQYF
CDR3 DNA: TGTGCCAGCAGTGATACACAGGGTGCCCAAGAGACCCAGTACTTC

D gene: NA
V gene: TRBV2
J gene: TRBJ2-1
clone size: NA
CDR3 protein: CASSGDSARFSYNEQFF
CDR3 DNA: TGTGCCAGCAGTGGGGATAGCGCACGATTCTCCTACAATGAGCAGTTCTTC

D gene: NA
V gene: TRBV5-1
J gene: TRBJ1-1
clone size: once
CDR3 protein: CASSQDGGNTEAFF
CDR3 DNA: TGCGCCAGCAGCCAGGACGGTGGGAACACTGAAGCTTTCTTT

D gene: TRBD1
V gene: TRBV6-5
J gene: TRBJ2-7
clone size: NA
CDR3 protein: CASRPRTGGFYEQYF
CDR3 DNA: TGTGCCAGCAGACCCCGGACAGGGGGCTTCTACGAGCAGTACTTC

D gene: NA
V gene: TRBV2
J gene: TRBJ2-1
clone size: NA
CDR3 protein: CASSSTPGAVDEQFF
CDR3 DNA: TGTGCCAGCAGTTCCACTCCGGGGGCCGTGGATGAGCAGTTCTTC

D gene: NA
V gene: TRBV28
J gene: TRBJ1-2
clone size: NA
CDR3 protein: CASRPAGGQDIGYTF
CDR3 DNA: TGTGCCAGCAGACCCGCGGGGGGGCAGGACATTGGCTACACCTTC

D gene: TRBD1
V gene: TRBV4-3
J gene: TRBJ1-2
clone size: NA
CDR3 protein: CASSQETGGKYGYTF
CDR3 DNA: TGCGCCAGCAGCCAAGAAACAGGGGGTAAATATGGCTACACCTTC

D gene: NA
V gene: TRBV3-1/TRBV3-2
J gene: TRBJ2-5
clone size: NA
CDR3 protein: CASSQDTQERETQYF
CDR3 DNA: TGTGCCAGCAGCCAGGACACACAGGAGAGGGAGACCCAGTACTTC

D gene: NA
V gene: TRBV5-1
J gene: TRBJ1-1
clone size: NA
CDR3 protein: CASSLGGNTEAFF
CDR3 DNA: TGCGCCAGCAGCTTGGGGGGGAACACTGAAGCTTTCTTT

D gene: TRBD1
V gene: TRBV14
J gene: TRBJ1-1
clone size: NA
CDR3 protein: CASSRATGGSEAFF
CDR3 DNA: TGTGCCAGCAGCCGGGCGACAGGGGGCAGTGAAGCTTTCTTT

D gene: NA
V gene: TRBV11-2
J gene: TRBJ1-3
clone size: NA
CDR3 protein: CASSLGLAAGNTIYF
CDR3 DNA: TGTGCCAGCAGCTTAGGTCTGGCAGCTGGAAACACCATATATTTT

D gene: TRBD2
V gene: TRBV20-1
J gene: TRBJ2-1
clone size: NA
CDR3 protein: CSASVLAGGRENEQFF
CDR3 DNA: TGCAGTGCTAGTGTCCTAGCGGGGGGGCGAGAGAATGAGCAGTTCTTC

D gene: TRBD1
V gene: TRBV7-9
J gene: TRBJ2-5
clone size: NA
CDR3 protein: CASSLADRGVETQYF
CDR3 DNA: TGTGCCAGCAGCTTGGCGGACAGGGGTGTAGAGACCCAGTACTTC

D gene: NA
V gene: TRBV7-2
J gene: TRBJ1-4
clone size: NA
CDR3 protein: CASSPPGVEKLFF
CDR3 DNA: TGTGCCAGCAGCCCCCCAGGGGTTGAAAAACTGTTTTTT

D gene: NA
V gene: TRBV27
J gene: TRBJ2-6
clone size: NA
CDR3 protein: CASRRSGANVLTF
CDR3 DNA: TGTGCCAGCAGGCGGTCTGGGGCCAACGTCCTGACTTTC

D gene: NA
V gene: TRBV19
J gene: TRBJ2-7
clone size: NA
CDR3 protein: CASSTDYEQYF
CDR3 DNA: TGTGCCAGTAGTACCGATTACGAGCAGTACTTC

D gene: NA
V gene: TRBV30
J gene: TRBJ1-3
clone size: NA
CDR3 protein: CAWSVNPSGNTIYF
CDR3 DNA: TGTGCCTGGAGTGTAAACCCCTCTGGAAACACCATATATTTT

D gene: NA
V gene: TRBV4-3
J gene: TRBJ1-1
clone size: NA
CDR3 protein: CASSYSGFMNTEAFF
CDR3 DNA: TGCGCCAGCAGCTATTCGGGGTTTATGAACACTGAAGCTTTCTTT

D gene: NA
V gene: TRBV9
J gene: TRBJ1-3
clone size: NA
CDR3 protein: CASSVDRAGNTIYF
CDR3 DNA: TGTGCCAGCAGCGTAGACAGGGCTGGAAACACCATATATTTT

D gene: NA
V gene: TRBV19
J gene: TRBJ2-1
clone size: NA
CDR3 protein: CASSPSGREGNEQFF
CDR3 DNA: TGTGCCAGTAGCCCCTCGGGCAGGGAAGGCAATGAGCAGTTCTTC

D gene: NA
V gene: TRBV19
J gene: TRBJ1-5
clone size: NA
CDR3 protein: CASSTQGNQPQHF
CDR3 DNA: TGTGCCAGTAGTACACAGGGCAATCAGCCCCAGCATTTT

D gene: TRBD1
V gene: TRBV28
J gene: TRBJ2-2
clone size: NA
CDR3 protein: CASSFTGGQSTGELFF
CDR3 DNA: TGTGCCAGCAGTTTTACAGGGGGCCAAAGCACCGGGGAGCTGTTTTTT

D gene: TRBD2
V gene: TRBV9
J gene: TRBJ2-1
clone size: NA
CDR3 protein: CASSGGTSREAAQFF
CDR3 DNA: TGTGCCAGCAGCGGAGGGACTAGCAGGGAGGCAGCGCAGTTCTTC

D gene: NA
V gene: TRBV7-9
J gene: TRBJ2-3
clone size: NA
CDR3 protein: CASSLGGGTQYF
CDR3 DNA: TGTGCCAGCAGCTTGGGTGGCGGGACGCAGTATTTT

D gene: NA
V gene: TRBV28
J gene: TRBJ1-2
clone size: NA
CDR3 protein: CASTPGGLYGYTF
CDR3 DNA: TGTGCCAGCACTCCTGGGGGACTCTATGGCTACACCTTC

D gene: TRBD1
V gene: TRBV13
J gene: TRBJ2-7
clone size: NA
CDR3 protein: CASSPRDSSYEQYF
CDR3 DNA: TGTGCCAGCAGCCCCCGGGACAGCTCCTACGAGCAGTACTTC

D gene: TRBD2
V gene: TRBV10-3
J gene: TRBJ2-7
clone size: NA
CDR3 protein: CAISEELAAKGYEQYF
CDR3 DNA: TGTGCCATCAGTGAGGAACTAGCGGCAAAGGGCTACGAGCAGTACTTC

D gene: NA
V gene: TRBV7-9
J gene: TRBJ2-1
clone size: NA
CDR3 protein: CASSLAWAVRNEQFF
CDR3 DNA: TGTGCCAGCAGCTTAGCGTGGGCAGTCCGCAATGAGCAGTTCTTC

D gene: NA
V gene: TRBV7-9
J gene: TRBJ2-7
clone size: NA
CDR3 protein: CASSVTGRYEQYF
CDR3 DNA: TGTGCCAGCAGCGTGACAGGGAGGTACGAGCAGTACTTC

D gene: TRBD1
V gene: TRBV6-5
J gene: TRBJ1-6
clone size: NA
CDR3 protein: CASSYQGGSPLHF
CDR3 DNA: TGTGCCAGCAGTTACCAGGGGGGTTCACCCCTCCACTTT

D gene: NA
V gene: TRBV19
J gene: TRBJ2-5
clone size: NA
CDR3 protein: CASSRGHPGGTQYF
CDR3 DNA: TGTGCCAGTAGTAGAGGACATCCCGGAGGGACCCAGTACTTC

D gene: TRBD1
V gene: TRBV5-1
J gene: TRBJ2-7
clone size: NA
CDR3 protein: CASSTSRTGKYEQYF
CDR3 DNA: TGCGCCAGCAGCACTAGTCGGACAGGGAAGTACGAGCAGTACTTC

D gene: NA
V gene: TRBV24-1
J gene: TRBJ2-5
clone size: NA
CDR3 protein: CATSDYREGRSETQYF
CDR3 DNA: TGTGCCACCAGTGATTACAGGGAGGGGCGATCAGAGACCCAGTACTTC

D gene: TRBD1
V gene: TRBV27
J gene: TRBJ1-1
clone size: NA
CDR3 protein: CASRTGGAWTEAFF
CDR3 DNA: TGTGCCAGCAGGACAGGGGGCGCTTGGACTGAAGCTTTCTTT

D gene: TRBD1
V gene: TRBV6-1
J gene: TRBJ1-6
clone size: NA
CDR3 protein: CASSEDWTGGSNSPLHF
CDR3 DNA: TGTGCCAGCAGTGAAGATTGGACAGGGGGAAGTAATTCACCCCTCCACTTT

D gene: TRBD2
V gene: TRBV5-4
J gene: TRBJ2-1
clone size: NA
CDR3 protein: CASRGSGRANEQFF
CDR3 DNA: TGTGCCAGCAGGGGGAGCGGGAGGGCCAATGAGCAGTTCTTC

D gene: TRBD2
V gene: TRBV27
J gene: TRBJ2-2
clone size: NA
CDR3 protein: CASQRNSGGPNTGELFF
CDR3 DNA: TGTGCCAGTCAGAGGAATAGCGGGGGGCCGAACACCGGGGAGCTGTTTTTT

D gene: NA
V gene: TRBV5-1
J gene: TRBJ2-3
clone size: NA
CDR3 protein: CASSVGPSTDTQYF
CDR3 DNA: TGCGCCAGCAGCGTGGGACCGAGCACAGATACGCAGTATTTT

D gene: TRBD2
V gene: TRBV27
J gene: TRBJ2-3
clone size: NA
CDR3 protein: CASRELAGGRNTQYF
CDR3 DNA: TGTGCCAGCAGGGAGCTAGCGGGGGGGCGAAATACGCAGTATTTT